This TCR beta chain was profiled in a study of glioma-infiltrating T cells. This clonotype was observed once. One junction end does not reproduce the germline sequence, and a read error may be involved. Amplification of TCR alpha and beta CDR3 regions from RNA used iRepertoire nested multiplex PCR. TCRdb analysed the multiplex PCR reads with MiXCR anew, one entry per CDR3 protein. Of about 210,000 distinct CDR3 sequences listed, approximately 30% are singletons. The receptor was derived from a human donor with low-grade glioma or glioblastoma, undergoing nonglioma brain surgery, or in good health (not recorded which). Material: glioma tissue, nonneoplastic brain tissue, or PBMCs (not recorded which).

The CDR3 nucleotides are TGTGTCAGTAGTGATGGACAGCTCAATCAGCCCCAGCATTTT. Translation: CVSSDGQLNQPQHF. The chain recombines TRBV19 with TRBJ1-5, with D perhaps TRBD1 (6 bases). This CDR3 contains 14 residues. Germline CDR1 and CDR2: LNHDA and SQIVND (reference sequence).